This TCR beta chain was recovered during a study of glioma-infiltrating T cells after dendritic cell vaccination. Background on the study: Between the early 2000s and the early 2010s, patients got autologous tumor lysate-pulsed dendritic cell vaccines.

This clone has only a few counts. CDR1 is LNHDA, CDR2 SQIVND, per germline (reference sequence). J lost 0 bases, V lost 3 bases, and 10 bases had no gene match. This CDR3 has 17 residues. Time point noted: after dendritic cell vaccination, including at tumor progression/relapse. Sequencing was performed with immunoSEQ multiplex PCR; in TCRdb, only in-frame clones are kept and a portion is missing. The sample has over 90,000 clones; 75% to 90% are singletons. This chain uses TRBV19 with TRBJ1-1; TRBD1 matches at 7 bases. Source: blood, taken after dendritic cell vaccination. The sequence came from a human donor with glioblastoma. The CDR3 loop is CASSIFSGGRMNTEAFF. The CDR3, as DNA: TGTGCCAGTAGTATCTTTTCAGGGGGTAGAATGAACACTGAAGCTTTCTTT.